These T cell receptor beta chains were read from a single sample in a study of cytomegalovirus exposure and HLA in healthy donors. Measured with immunoSEQ multiplex PCR; TCRdb has only the in-frame clones, and not every one. The repertoire consists of 63,000 or so clones, with around four fifths occurring once and the leading ten covering almost 4.5%. The specimen sequenced was PBMCs. The receptors stem from a woman aged 25 to 39 in good health and CMV-seronegative. Each CDR3 is given with its conserved first and last residue. A D gene is named only where the DNA matches it firmly. Clone size is given for some rows only: seen once, a few or many times, or a class if the clone is expanded.

TRBV4-1	TRBJ1-4	.	.	CASSQEGEKLFF	TGCGCCAGCAGCCAGGAGGGGGAAAAACTGTTTTTT
TRBV4-2	TRBJ1-6	TRBD1	.	CASSQEGTGGPTPLHF	TGTGCCAGCAGCCAAGAAGGGACAGGGGGTCCAACACCCCTCCACTTT
TRBV25-1	TRBJ1-3	.	.	CASSESNRISGNTIYF	TGTGCCAGCAGTGAATCGAACAGGATCTCTGGAAACACCATATATTTT
TRBV29-1	TRBJ2-7	.	.	CSAETGVPHEQYF	TGCAGCGCCGAAACCGGGGTACCCCACGAGCAGTACTTC
TRBV6-1	TRBJ1-1	.	.	CASSEFTENTEAFF	TGTGCCAGCAGTGAATTCACAGAGAACACTGAAGCTTTCTTT
TRBV6-5	TRBJ1-4	.	few	CASSYSTGFQEKLFF	TGTGCCAGCAGTTACTCGACTGGGTTTCAAGAAAAACTGTTTTTT
TRBV29-1	TRBJ2-1	.	once	CSAGEGGTNNEQFF	TGCAGCGCCGGAGAAGGAGGGACCAACAATGAGCAGTTCTTC
TRBV7-9	TRBJ1-2	TRBD1	.	CASSDTGGGSYGYTF	TGTGCCAGCAGCGATACAGGGGGCGGTAGCTATGGCTACACCTTC
TRBV5-1	TRBJ2-2	TRBD2	.	CASSSRTNSGSGELFF	TGCGCCAGCAGCAGCCGAACAAATAGCGGGAGCGGGGAGCTGTTTTTT
TRBV30	TRBJ2-7	.	.	CATAVADEQYF	TGTGCAACGGCGGTTGCGGACGAGCAGTACTTC
TRBV30	TRBJ2-7	TRBD2	.	CAWSGRGGPPYEQYF	TGTGCCTGGAGTGGGCGCGGGGGACCCCCCTACGAGCAATACTTC
TRBV30	TRBJ2-3	.	.	CAYSRGFSTDTQYF	TGTGCCTACTCCAGGGGATTTAGCACAGATACGCAGTATTTT
TRBV5-1	TRBJ1-6	TRBD1	.	CASSLAPGQGPNSPLHF	TGCGCCAGCAGCTTGGCCCCGGGACAGGGTCCTAATTCACCCCTCCACTTT
TRBV18	TRBJ1-5	.	.	CASSPGRVQPQHF	TGTGCCAGCTCACCAGGCAGGGTGCAGCCCCAGCATTTT
TRBV7-9	TRBJ1-6	.	.	CASSLRTPDANSPLHF	TGTGCCAGCAGCTTACGGACACCAGACGCTAATTCACCCCTCCACTTT
TRBV29-1	TRBJ1-2	TRBD1	.	CSVVDRDGYTF	TGCAGCGTTGTGGACAGGGATGGCTACACCTTC